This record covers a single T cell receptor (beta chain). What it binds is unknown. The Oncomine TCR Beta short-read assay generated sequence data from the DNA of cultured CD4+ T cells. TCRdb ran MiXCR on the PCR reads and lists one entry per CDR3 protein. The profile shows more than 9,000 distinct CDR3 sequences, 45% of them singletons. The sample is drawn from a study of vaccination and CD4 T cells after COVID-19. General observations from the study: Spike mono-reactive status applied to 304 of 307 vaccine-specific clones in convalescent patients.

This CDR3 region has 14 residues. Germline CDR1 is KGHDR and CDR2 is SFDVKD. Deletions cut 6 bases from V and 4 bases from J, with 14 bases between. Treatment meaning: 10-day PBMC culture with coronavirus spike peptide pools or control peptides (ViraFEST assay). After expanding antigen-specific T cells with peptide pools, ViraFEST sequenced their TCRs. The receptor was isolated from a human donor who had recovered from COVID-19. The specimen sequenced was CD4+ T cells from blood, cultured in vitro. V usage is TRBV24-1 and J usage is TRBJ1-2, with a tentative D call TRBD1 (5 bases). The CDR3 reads CATSTTERFYGYTF. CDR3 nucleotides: TGTGCCACCAGTACGACAGAGAGGTTCTATGGCTACACCTTC.